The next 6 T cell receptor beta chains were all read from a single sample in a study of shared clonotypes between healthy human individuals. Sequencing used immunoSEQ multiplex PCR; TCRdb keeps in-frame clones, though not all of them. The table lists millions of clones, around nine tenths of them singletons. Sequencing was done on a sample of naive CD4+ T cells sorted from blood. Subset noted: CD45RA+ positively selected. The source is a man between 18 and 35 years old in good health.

The CDR3, as DNA: TGTGCCAGCAGCTTAGGTGGGTGGTTCGATGGCAGCCCAAAGCATGGCTACACCTTC. Amino acid sequence: CASSLGGWFDGSPKHGYTF. The genes are TRBV11-2 and TRBJ1-2, with D hard to call. Looked up from germline, CDR1 is SGHAT and CDR2 is FQNNGV. The ends were cut back, 1 base at V and 6 bases at J, with 27 bases in the middle. The CDR3 runs to 19 residues.

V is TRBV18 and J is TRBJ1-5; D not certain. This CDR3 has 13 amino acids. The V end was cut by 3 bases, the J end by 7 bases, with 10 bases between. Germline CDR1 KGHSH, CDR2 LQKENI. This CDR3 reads CASSPIVGQPQHF. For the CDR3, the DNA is TGTGCCAGCTCACCCATCGTGGGACAGCCCCAGCATTTT.

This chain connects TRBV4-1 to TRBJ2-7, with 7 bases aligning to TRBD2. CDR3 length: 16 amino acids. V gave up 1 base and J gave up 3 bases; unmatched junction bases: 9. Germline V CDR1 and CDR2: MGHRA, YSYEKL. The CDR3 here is CASSQGTSEGFYEQYF. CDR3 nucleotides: TGCGCCAGCAGCCAAGGTACTAGCGAGGGGTTCTACGAGCAGTACTTC.

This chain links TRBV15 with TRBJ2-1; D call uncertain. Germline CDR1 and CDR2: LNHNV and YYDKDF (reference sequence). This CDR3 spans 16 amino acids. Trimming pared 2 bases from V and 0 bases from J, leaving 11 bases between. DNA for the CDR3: TGTGCCACCAGCAGAACCCCTTATAGCTCCTACAATGAGCAGTTCTTC. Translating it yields CATSRTPYSSYNEQFF.

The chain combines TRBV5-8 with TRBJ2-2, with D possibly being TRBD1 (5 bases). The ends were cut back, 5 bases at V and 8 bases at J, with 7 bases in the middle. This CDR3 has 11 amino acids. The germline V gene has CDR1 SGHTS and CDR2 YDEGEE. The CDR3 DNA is TGTGCCAGCAGTAACAGGGGGGAGCTGTTTTTT. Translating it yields CASSNRGELFF. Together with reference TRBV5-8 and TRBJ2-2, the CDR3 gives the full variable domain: EAGVTQSPTHLIKTRGQQATLRCSPISGHTSVYWYQQALGLGLQFLLWYDEGEERNRGNFPPRFSGRQFPNYSSELNVNALELEDSALYLCASSNRGELFFGEGSRLTVL.

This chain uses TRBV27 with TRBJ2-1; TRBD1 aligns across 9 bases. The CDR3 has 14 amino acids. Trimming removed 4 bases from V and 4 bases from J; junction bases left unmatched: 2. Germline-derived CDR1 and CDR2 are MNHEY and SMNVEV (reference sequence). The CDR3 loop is CASSSGQGYNEQFF. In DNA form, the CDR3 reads TGTGCCAGCAGTTCGGGACAGGGATACAATGAGCAGTTCTTC.